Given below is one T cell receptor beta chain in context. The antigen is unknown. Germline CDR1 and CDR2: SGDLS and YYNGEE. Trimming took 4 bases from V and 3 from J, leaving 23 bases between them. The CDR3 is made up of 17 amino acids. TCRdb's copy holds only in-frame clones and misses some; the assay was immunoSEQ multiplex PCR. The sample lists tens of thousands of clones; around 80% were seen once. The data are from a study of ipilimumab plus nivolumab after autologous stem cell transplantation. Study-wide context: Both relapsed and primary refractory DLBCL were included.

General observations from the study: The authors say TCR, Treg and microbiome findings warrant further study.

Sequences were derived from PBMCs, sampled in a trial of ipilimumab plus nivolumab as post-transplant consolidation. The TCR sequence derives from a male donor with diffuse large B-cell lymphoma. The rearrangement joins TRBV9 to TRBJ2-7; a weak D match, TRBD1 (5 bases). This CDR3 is CASSPLPPSRQYYEQYF. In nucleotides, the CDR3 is TGTGCCAGCAGCCCGCTCCCCCCCTCCCGACAGTACTACGAGCAGTACTTC.